The clone carrying this TCR beta chain appeared a single time. The antigen remains undetermined. Germline values: CDR1 MNHEY, CDR2 SVGEGT. This CDR3 is 13 amino acids long. V lost 5 bases to trimming and J lost 4 bases, with 11 bases between them. These data come from a study of T cell responses to AZD1222 COVID-19 vaccine. Study results and limitations: Vaccination with two AZD1222 doses was followed by a rise in Spike-specific TCR breadth and depth. Distributed over spike, vaccine-associated CD4 TCRs predominated at 160-218 and 743-854.

Some clones are missing from TCRdb's copy, which holds only in-frame ones; the method was immunoSEQ multiplex PCR. The sample lists under 150,000 clones, about 90% occurring once. The clonotype comes from an adult in good health. The sample in question was peripheral blood, obtained on day 0 of AZD1222 vaccination. The chain uses TRBV6-2 or TRBV6-3 and TRBJ1-2; D call uncertain. DNA for the CDR3: TGTGCCAGCAGTCAAGGAGAAAGCTATGGCTACACCTTC. Its translation is CASSQGESYGYTF.